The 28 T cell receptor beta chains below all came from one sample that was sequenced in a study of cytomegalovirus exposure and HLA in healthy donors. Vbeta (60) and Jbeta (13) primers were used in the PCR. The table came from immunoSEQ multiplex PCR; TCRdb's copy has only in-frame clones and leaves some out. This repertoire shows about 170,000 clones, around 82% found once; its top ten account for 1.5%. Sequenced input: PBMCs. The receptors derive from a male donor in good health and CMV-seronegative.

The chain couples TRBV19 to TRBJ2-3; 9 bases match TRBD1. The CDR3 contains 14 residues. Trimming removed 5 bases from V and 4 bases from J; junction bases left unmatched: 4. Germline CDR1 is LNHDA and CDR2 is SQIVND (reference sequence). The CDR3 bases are TGTGCCAGTAGTCCACGACAGGGGGCAGATACGCAGTATTTT. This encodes CASSPRQGADTQYF.

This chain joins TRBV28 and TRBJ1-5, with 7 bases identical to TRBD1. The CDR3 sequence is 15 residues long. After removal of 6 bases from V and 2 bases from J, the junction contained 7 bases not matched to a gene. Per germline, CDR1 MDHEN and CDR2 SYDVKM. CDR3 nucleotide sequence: TGTGCCAGCAGAGGACAGGAGGGGGGCAATCAGCCCCAGCATTTT. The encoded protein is CASRGQEGGNQPQHF.

This CDR3 is CASSKRTSGNIDTQYF. DNA of the CDR3: TGTGCCAGCAGCAAAAGGACTAGCGGGAATATAGATACGCAGTATTTT. The rearrangement uses TRBV7-8 and TRBJ2-3; 12 bases match TRBD2. Unmatched junction bases numbered 8, after V lost 5 bases and J lost 5 bases. The CDR3 length is 16 residues. Germline loops: CDR1 SGHVS, CDR2 FQNEAQ.

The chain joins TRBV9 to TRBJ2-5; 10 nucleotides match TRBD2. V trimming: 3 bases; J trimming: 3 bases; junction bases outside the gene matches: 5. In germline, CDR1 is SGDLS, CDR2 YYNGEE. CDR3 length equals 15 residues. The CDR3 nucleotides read TGTGCCAGCAGCGGCGTTACTAGCGGGGAAGAGACCCAGTACTTC. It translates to CASSGVTSGEETQYF.

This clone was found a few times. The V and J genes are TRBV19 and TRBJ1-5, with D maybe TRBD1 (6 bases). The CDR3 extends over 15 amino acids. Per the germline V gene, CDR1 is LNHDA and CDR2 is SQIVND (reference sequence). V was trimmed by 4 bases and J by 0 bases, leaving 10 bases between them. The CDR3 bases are TGTGCCAGTAGTAAAACAGGGAATAGCAATCAGCCCCAGCATTTT. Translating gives CASSKTGNSNQPQHF.

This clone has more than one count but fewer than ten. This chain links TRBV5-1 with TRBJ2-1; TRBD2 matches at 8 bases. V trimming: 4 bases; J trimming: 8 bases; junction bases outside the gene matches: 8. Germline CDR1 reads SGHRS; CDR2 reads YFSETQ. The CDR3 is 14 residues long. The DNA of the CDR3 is TGCGCCAGCAGCAGAGGACTAGCTTTCGATGAGCAGTTCTTC. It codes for CASSRGLAFDEQFF.

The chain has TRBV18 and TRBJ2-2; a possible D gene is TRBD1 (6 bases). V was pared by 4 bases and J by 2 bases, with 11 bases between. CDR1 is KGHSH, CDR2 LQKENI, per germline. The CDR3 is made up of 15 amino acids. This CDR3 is CASSQQGYNTGELFF. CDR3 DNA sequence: TGTGCCAGCTCACAACAGGGATATAACACCGGGGAGCTGTTTTTT.

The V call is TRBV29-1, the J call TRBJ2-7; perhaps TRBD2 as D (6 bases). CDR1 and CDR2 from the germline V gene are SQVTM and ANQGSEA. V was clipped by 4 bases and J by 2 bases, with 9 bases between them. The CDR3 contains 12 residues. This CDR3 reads CSVVRGAYEQYF. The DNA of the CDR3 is TGCAGCGTTGTGCGGGGTGCCTACGAGCAGTACTTC.

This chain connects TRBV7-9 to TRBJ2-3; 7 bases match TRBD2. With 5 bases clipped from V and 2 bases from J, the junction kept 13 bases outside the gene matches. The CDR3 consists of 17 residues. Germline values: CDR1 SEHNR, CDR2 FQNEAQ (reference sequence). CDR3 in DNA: TGTGCCAGCAGCCCACTCTTTTTCGCGGGGGTCACAGATACGCAGTATTTT. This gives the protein CASSPLFFAGVTDTQYF. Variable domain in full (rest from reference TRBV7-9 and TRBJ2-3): DTGVSQNPRHKITKRGQNVTFRCDPISEHNRLYWYRQTLGQGPEFLTYFQNEAQLEKSRLLSDRFSAERPKGSFSTLEIQRTEQGDSAMYLCASSPLFFAGVTDTQYFGPGTRLTVL.

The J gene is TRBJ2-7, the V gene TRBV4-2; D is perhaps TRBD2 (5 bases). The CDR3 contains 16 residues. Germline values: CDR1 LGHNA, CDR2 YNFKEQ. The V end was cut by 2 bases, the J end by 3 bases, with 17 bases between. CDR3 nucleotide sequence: TGTGCCAGCAGCCAAATAACGGGAAGGGTCGACTACGAGCAGTACTTC. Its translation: CASSQITGRVDYEQYF.

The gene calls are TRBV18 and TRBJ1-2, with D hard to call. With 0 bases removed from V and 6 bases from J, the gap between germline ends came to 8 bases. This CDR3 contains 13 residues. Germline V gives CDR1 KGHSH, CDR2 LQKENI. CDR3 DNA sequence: TGTGCCAGCTCACCACCTCCGAGAGATGGCTACACCTTC. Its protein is CASSPPPRDGYTF.

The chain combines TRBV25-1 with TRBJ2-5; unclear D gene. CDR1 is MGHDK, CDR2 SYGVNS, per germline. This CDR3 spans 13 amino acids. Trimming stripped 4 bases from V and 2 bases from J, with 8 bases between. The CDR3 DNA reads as TGTGCCAGCAGTGTACCCGGGCAAGAGACCCAGTACTTC. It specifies CASSVPGQETQYF.

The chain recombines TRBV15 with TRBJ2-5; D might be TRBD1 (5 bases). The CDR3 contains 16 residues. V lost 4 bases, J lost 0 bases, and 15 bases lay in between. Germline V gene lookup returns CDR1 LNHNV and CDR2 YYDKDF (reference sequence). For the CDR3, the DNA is TGTGCCACCAGCAAGGAAGGGGTCCGGGACCAAGAGACCCAGTACTTC. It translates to CATSKEGVRDQETQYF. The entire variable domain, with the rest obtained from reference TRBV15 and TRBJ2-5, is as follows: DAMVIQNPRYQVTQFGKPVTLSCSQTLNHNVMYWYQQKSSQAPKLLFHYYDKDFNNEADTPDNFQSRRPNTSFCFLDIRSPGLGDTAMYLCATSKEGVRDQETQYFGPGTRLLVL.

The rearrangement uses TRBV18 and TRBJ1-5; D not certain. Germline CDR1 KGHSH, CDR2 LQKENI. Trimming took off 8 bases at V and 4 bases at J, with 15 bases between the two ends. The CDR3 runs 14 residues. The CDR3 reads CASRSDLRNQPQHF. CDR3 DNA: TGTGCCAGCCGGTCGGACTTACGGAATCAGCCCCAGCATTTT.

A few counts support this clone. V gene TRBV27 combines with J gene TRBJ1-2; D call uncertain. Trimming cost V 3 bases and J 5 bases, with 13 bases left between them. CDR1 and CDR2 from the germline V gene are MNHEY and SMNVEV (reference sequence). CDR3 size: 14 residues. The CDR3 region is CASSFRGEGYGYTF. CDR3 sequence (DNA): TGTGCCAGCAGTTTCCGGGGTGAGGGATATGGCTACACCTTC.

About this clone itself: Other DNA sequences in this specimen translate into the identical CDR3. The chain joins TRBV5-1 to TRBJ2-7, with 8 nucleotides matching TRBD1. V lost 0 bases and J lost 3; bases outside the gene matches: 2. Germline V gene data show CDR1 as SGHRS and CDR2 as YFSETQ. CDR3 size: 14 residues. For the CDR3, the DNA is TGCGCCAGCAGCTTGGGAGGACAGGGCTACGAGCAGTACTTC. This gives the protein CASSLGGQGYEQYF.

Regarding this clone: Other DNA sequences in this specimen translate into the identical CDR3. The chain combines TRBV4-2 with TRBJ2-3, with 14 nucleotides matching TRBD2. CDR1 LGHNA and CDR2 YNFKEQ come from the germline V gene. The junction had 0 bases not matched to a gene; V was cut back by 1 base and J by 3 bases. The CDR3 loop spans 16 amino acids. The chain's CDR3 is CASSQGLAGGTDTQYF. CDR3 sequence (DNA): TGTGCCAGCAGCCAAGGACTAGCGGGAGGGACAGATACGCAGTATTTT.

The CDR3: CATQGTYGYTF. CDR3 bases: TGTGCCACGCAGGGGACCTATGGCTACACCTTC. The chain combines TRBV10-3 with TRBJ1-2, with D possibly being TRBD1 (6 bases). This CDR3 spans 11 amino acids. Trimming stripped 10 bases from V and 4 bases from J, with 10 bases between. The V gene's germline CDR1 is ENHRY and CDR2 SYGVKD.

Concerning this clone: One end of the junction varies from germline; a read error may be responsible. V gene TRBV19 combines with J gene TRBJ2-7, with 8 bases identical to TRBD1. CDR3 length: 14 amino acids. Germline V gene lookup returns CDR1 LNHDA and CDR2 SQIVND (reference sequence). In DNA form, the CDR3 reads TGTGCCAGTAGCATAGGACAGGGTCTGTACGAGCAGTACTTC. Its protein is CASSIGQGLYEQYF.

For the CDR3, the DNA is TGTGCCAGCAGTCCGGACAGGGGCTGGGGAAAACTGTTTTTT. Translated: CASSPDRGWGKLFF. The rearrangement joins TRBV5-6 to TRBJ1-4, with 9 bases matching TRBD1. Germline lookup yields CDR1 SGHDT and CDR2 YYEEEE. V was clipped by 5 bases and J by 10 bases; unmatched bases: 9. This CDR3 contains 14 residues.

The CDR3 coding sequence is TGTGCCAGCAGTTTACGGGGATATGGAAACACCATATATTTT. Protein sequence: CASSLRGYGNTIYF. The genes are TRBV28 and TRBJ1-3; D not resolved. Germline V gives CDR1 MDHEN, CDR2 SYDVKM. This CDR3 comprises 14 residues. V was shortened by 2 bases and J by 3 bases, with 8 bases between the two germline ends.

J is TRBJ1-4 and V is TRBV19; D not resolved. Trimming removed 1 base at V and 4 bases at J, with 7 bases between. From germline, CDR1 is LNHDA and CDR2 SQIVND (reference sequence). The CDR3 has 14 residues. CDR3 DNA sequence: TGTGCCAGTAGTATAGGGCAGAATAATGAAAAACTGTTTTTT. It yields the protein CASSIGQNNEKLFF.

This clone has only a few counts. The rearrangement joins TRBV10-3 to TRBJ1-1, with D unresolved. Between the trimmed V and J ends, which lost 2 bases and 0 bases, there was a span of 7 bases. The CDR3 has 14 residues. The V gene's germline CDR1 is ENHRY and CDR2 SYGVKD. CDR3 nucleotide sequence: TGTGCCATCAGTGAGACAGCAATGAACACTGAAGCTTTCTTT. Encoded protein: CAISETAMNTEAFF.

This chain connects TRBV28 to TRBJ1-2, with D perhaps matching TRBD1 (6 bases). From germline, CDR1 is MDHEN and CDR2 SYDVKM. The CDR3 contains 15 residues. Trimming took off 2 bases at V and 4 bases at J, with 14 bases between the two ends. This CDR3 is CASSLPRQVVYGYTF. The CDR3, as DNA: TGTGCCAGCAGTTTACCCAGACAGGTGGTCTATGGCTACACCTTC.

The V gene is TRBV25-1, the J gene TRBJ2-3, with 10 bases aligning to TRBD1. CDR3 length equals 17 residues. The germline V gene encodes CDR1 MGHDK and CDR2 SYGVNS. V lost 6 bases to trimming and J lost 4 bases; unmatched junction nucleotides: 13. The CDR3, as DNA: TGTGCCAGCAGCCCCCCCCTGGGACAGGGGTACGCAGATACGCAGTATTTT. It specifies CASSPPLGQGYADTQYF.

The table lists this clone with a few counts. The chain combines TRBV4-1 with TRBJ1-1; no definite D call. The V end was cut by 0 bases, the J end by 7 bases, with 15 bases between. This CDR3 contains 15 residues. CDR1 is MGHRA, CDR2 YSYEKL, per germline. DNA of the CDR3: TGCGCCAGCAGCCAAGAAAAGGAAATGCCGGGTGAAGCTTTCTTT. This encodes CASSQEKEMPGEAFF.

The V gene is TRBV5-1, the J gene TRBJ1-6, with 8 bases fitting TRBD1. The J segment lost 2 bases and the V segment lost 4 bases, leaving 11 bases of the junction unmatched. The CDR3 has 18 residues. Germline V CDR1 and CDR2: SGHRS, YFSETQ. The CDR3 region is CASSDDQGARAYNSPLHF. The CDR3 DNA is TGCGCCAGCAGCGACGACCAGGGGGCGAGGGCCTATAATTCACCCCTCCACTTT. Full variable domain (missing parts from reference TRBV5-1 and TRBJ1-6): KAGVTQTPRYLIKTRGQQVTLSCSPISGHRSVSWYQQTPGQGLQFLFEYFSETQRNKGNFPGRFSGRQFSNSRSEMNVSTLELGDSALYLCASSDDQGARAYNSPLHFGNGTRLTVT.

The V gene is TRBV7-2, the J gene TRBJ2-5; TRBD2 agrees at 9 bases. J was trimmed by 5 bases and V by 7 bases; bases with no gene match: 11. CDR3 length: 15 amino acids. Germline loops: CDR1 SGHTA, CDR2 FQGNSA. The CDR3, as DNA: TGTGCCAGCACCCTTGTTGGGGCGGGGGGGGAGACCCAGTACTTC. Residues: CASTLVGAGGETQYF.